This TCR beta chain was observed in a study of T cells in Graves' hyperthyroidism and ophthalmopathy. Study findings and constraints: Ophthalmopathy onset followed model prediction by a median about six months.

This clonotype showed up many times. The antigen is undetermined. Trimming left V 3 bases short and J 0 bases short, with 21 bases between. The CDR3 has 18 residues. CDR1 and CDR2 from the germline V gene are PRHDT and FYEKMQ (reference sequence). Exclusion of patients followed from uncontrolled infection, other autoimmune disease, pregnancy or lactation. Researchers took RNA transcripts and amplified the TCR beta CDR3 regions from them. HTBI primers were the set used in a first-round RT-PCR of the TCR CDR3. TCRdb re-called the multiplex PCR reads with MiXCR, one entry per CDR3 protein. The sample holds more than 500,000 distinct CDR3 sequences, approximately 44% seen once.

This clonotype originated in an adult woman with Graves' disease, either hyperthyroidism or ophthalmopathy (not recorded which). Sequencing input: peripheral blood or thyroid tissue (not recorded which). The chain carries TRBV13 and TRBJ2-7; possibly TRBD1 for D (5 bases). CDR3 protein: CASSFLGPWGGSSYEQYF. CDR3 nucleotides: TGTGCCAGCAGCTTTCTTGGGCCCTGGGGCGGAAGCTCCTACGAGCAGTACTTC.